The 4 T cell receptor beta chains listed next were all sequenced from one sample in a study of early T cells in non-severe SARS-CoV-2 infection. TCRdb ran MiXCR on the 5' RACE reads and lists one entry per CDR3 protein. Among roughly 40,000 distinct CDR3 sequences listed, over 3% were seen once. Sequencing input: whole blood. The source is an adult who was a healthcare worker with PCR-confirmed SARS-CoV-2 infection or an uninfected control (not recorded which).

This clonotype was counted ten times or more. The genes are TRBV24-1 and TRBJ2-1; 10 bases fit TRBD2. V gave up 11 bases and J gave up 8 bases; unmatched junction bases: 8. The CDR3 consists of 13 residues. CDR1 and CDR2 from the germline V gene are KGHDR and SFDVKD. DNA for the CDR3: TGTGCCAGCTCTTTAGCGGGAGGTTATGAGCAGTTCTTC. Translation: CASSLAGGYEQFF.

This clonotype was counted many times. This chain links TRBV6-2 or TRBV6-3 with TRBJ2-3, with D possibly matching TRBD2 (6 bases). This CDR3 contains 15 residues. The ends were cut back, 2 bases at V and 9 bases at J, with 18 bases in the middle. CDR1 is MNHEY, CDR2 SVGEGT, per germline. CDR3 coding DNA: TGTGCCAGCAGTTACGCTAGCGATTCGCTGTGGACGCAGTATTTT. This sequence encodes CASSYASDSLWTQYF.

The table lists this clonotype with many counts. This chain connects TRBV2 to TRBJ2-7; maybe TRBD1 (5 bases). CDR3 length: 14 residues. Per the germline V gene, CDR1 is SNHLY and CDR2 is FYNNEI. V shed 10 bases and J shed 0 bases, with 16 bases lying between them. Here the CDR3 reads CAISPEDTSYEQYF. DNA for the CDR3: TGTGCCATCTCGCCTGAGGACACCTCCTACGAGCAGTACTTC.

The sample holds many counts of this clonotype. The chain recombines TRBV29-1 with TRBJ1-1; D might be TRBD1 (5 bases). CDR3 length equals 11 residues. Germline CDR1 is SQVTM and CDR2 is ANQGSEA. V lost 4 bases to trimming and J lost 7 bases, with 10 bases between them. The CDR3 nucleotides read TGCAGCGTTGCGTGGGGGGGTGAAGCTTTCTTT. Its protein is CSVAWGGEAFF. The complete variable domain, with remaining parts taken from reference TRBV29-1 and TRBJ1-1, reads SAVISQKPSRDICQRGTSLTIQCQVDSQVTMMFWYRQQPGQSLTLIATANQGSEATYESGFVIDKFPISRPNLTFSTLTVSNMSPEDSSIYLCSVAWGGEAFFGQGTRLTVV.